The 16 T cell receptor beta chains presented below share a single source sample, sequenced in a study of early T cells in non-severe SARS-CoV-2 infection. MiXCR, run by TCRdb on the 5' RACE reads, gives a single entry per CDR3 protein. The sample carries 65,000 to 90,000 distinct CDR3 sequences, over 9% recorded once. Sequenced sample: whole blood. The source is an adult who was a healthcare worker with PCR-confirmed SARS-CoV-2 infection or an uninfected control (not recorded which).

This chain links TRBV28 with TRBJ2-3; 9 positions match TRBD1. CDR1 and CDR2 from the germline V gene are MDHEN and SYDVKM. The CDR3 covers 13 residues. Unmatched junction bases numbered 2, after V lost 5 bases and J lost 5 bases. CDR3 coding DNA: TGTGCCAGCAGTGGGGACAGGGAAGATACGCAGTATTTT. Its translation: CASSGDREDTQYF.

This clonotype has a handful of counts. The V and J genes are TRBV12-3 or TRBV12-4 and TRBJ1-3, with D tentatively TRBD1 (5 bases). CDR3 length equals 16 residues. The ends were cut back, 6 bases at V and 0 bases at J, with 15 bases in the middle. The CDR3 DNA is TGTGCCAGCAGGGGACCCGGGACGTACTCTGGAAACACCATATATTTT. Translating gives CASRGPGTYSGNTIYF.

The rearrangement joins TRBV3-1 to TRBJ2-1; the match to TRBD1 covers 9 bases. The CDR3 spans 15 residues. V was pared by 4 bases and J by 9 bases, with 10 bases of the junction left unmatched. CDR1 is LGHDT and CDR2 is YNNKEL in the germline V gene (reference sequence). DNA for the CDR3: TGTGCCAGCAGCCCCCGCGCGGGGACAGGGAGTGAGCAGTTCTTC. It is translated as CASSPRAGTGSEQFF.

This clonotype showed up just a few times. The chain has TRBV7-2 and TRBJ1-1, with 10 positions matching TRBD1. CDR1 is SGHTA, CDR2 FQGNSA, per germline. This CDR3 comprises 16 residues. J gave up 5 bases and V 1 base, and 7 bases lay outside the gene matches. The CDR3 sequence is CASSLERTGGGTEAFF. For the CDR3, the DNA is TGTGCCAGCAGCTTAGAGAGGACAGGGGGAGGGACTGAAGCTTTCTTT.

Only a few counts were recorded for this clonotype. This rearrangement joins TRBV7-9 to TRBJ1-2; 7 bases are shared with TRBD1. V shed 5 bases and J 5 bases; nucleotides not matched to a gene: 11. CDR1 SEHNR and CDR2 FQNEAQ come from the germline V gene (reference sequence). CDR3 size: 15 residues. The CDR3 here is CASSPRQGSDYGYTF. The CDR3 DNA is TGTGCCAGCAGCCCACGACAGGGTTCGGATTATGGCTACACCTTC.

This clonotype was seen at least ten times. V is TRBV27 and J is TRBJ2-2, with a weak D call TRBD2 (5 bases). Germline V gene data show CDR1 as MNHEY and CDR2 as SMNVEV (reference sequence). V was pared by 6 bases and J by 1 base, with 6 bases between. The CDR3 contains 13 residues. This CDR3 is CASRGRNTGELFF. DNA for the CDR3: TGTGCCAGCAGGGGGAGGAACACCGGGGAGCTGTTTTTT.

The V gene is TRBV7-8, the J gene TRBJ2-5, with unresolved D. The germline V and J ends were trimmed by 5 bases and 4 bases, with 17 bases remaining between them. Germline-derived CDR1 and CDR2 are SGHVS and FQNEAQ. This CDR3 has 15 residues. The CDR3 coding sequence is TGTGCCAGCAGCCGCCGCGGACGGTCTATAGAGACCCAGTACTTC. Amino acid sequence: CASSRRGRSIETQYF. Full variable domain (remainder filled in from reference TRBV7-8 and TRBJ2-5): GAGVSQSPRYKVAKRGQDVALRCDPISGHVSLFWYQQALGQGPEFLTYFQNEAQLDKSGLPSDRFFAERPEGSVSTLKIQRTQQEDSAVYLCASSRRGRSIETQYFGPGTRLLVL.

This clonotype turned up a few times. The rearrangement links TRBV6-2 or TRBV6-3 to TRBJ2-7; the match to TRBD2 covers 9 bases. This CDR3 has 15 amino acids. CDR1 is MNHEY and CDR2 is SVGEGT in the germline V gene. Losses at the gene ends were 6 bases for V and 8 bases for J; bases not matched to a gene: 14. The CDR3 spells CASSAMGSGRGKQYF. The CDR3 DNA reads TGTGCCAGCAGCGCTATGGGTAGCGGGAGAGGCAAGCAGTACTTC.

This chain joins TRBV29-1 and TRBJ2-6; D is perhaps TRBD2 (6 bases). V shed 4 bases and J shed 4 bases, with 14 bases lying between them. The CDR3 has 15 amino acids. Looked up from germline, CDR1 is SQVTM and CDR2 is ANQGSEA. The CDR3 sequence is CSVGLGGAGANVLTF. The CDR3, as DNA: TGCAGCGTTGGCTTGGGGGGTGCCGGGGCCAACGTCCTGACTTTC.

This clonotype was observed many times. The chain recombines TRBV18 with TRBJ1-2, with unresolved D. Trimming took 4 bases from V and 3 from J, leaving 9 bases between them. This CDR3 contains 13 residues. Germline lookup yields CDR1 KGHSH and CDR2 LQKENI. The CDR3 spells CASSLDEDYGYTF. The CDR3 DNA reads as TGTGCCAGCTCACTCGACGAGGACTATGGCTACACCTTC.

The V and J genes are TRBV27 and TRBJ2-7; TRBD1 matches 7 bases. Per the germline V gene, CDR1 is MNHEY and CDR2 is SMNVEV (reference sequence). The CDR3 runs 17 residues. The V segment lost 3 bases and the J segment 5 bases; nucleotides outside the gene matches: 16. The CDR3 coding sequence is TGTGCCAGCAGTTTGGTGACCGGACAGGACCCTCGGGACGAGCAGTACTTC. It codes for CASSLVTGQDPRDEQYF.

This chain links TRBV12-3 or TRBV12-4 with TRBJ2-1, with 7 positions matching TRBD1. The CDR3 runs 16 residues. After removal of 3 bases from V and 0 bases from J, the junction contained 5 bases not matched to a gene. Here the CDR3 reads CASSFYGDSSYNEQFF. CDR3 nucleotide sequence: TGTGCCAGCAGTTTTTACGGGGACAGCTCCTACAATGAGCAGTTCTTC.

The V gene is TRBV6-2 or TRBV6-3, the J gene TRBJ2-7; a weak D match, TRBD1 (6 bases). Germline assignment: CDR1 MNHEY and CDR2 SVGEGT. This CDR3 region has 11 residues. Trimming stripped 6 bases from V and 6 bases from J, with 9 bases between. CDR3 DNA sequence: TGTGCCAGCAGAACAGGGCCCGAGCAGTACTTC. As protein: CASRTGPEQYF.

This clonotype showed up many times. The rearrangement links TRBV20-1 to TRBJ2-2; D is perhaps TRBD1 or TRBD2 (5 bases each). With 2 bases removed from V and 4 bases from J, the gap between germline ends came to 14 bases. This CDR3 is 15 amino acids long. Germline V gives CDR1 DFQATT, CDR2 SNEGSKA (reference sequence). CDR3: CSARRDGWSTGELFF. The CDR3 DNA follows: TGCAGTGCTAGACGGGACGGGTGGAGCACCGGGGAGCTGTTTTTT.

This clonotype was seen more than once but under ten times. V usage is TRBV7-9 and J usage is TRBJ1-1; D gene unclear. The CDR3 has 17 amino acids. The germline gives CDR1 SEHNR, CDR2 FQNEAQ (reference sequence). Deletions cut 2 bases from V and 6 bases from J, with 22 bases between. The CDR3 loop reads CASSLPPAPPYPAEAFF. The CDR3 DNA sequence: TGTGCCAGCAGCTTACCTCCGGCACCTCCCTACCCCGCTGAAGCTTTCTTT.

This clonotype was recorded a few times. The J gene is TRBJ2-2, the V gene TRBV11-2, with D unresolved. This CDR3 has 11 amino acids. The germline V gene has CDR1 SGHAT and CDR2 FQNNGV. Trimming left V 5 bases short and J 6 bases short, with 4 bases between. This CDR3 is CASSAPGELFF. Here the CDR3 DNA reads TGTGCCAGCAGCGCGCCCGGGGAGCTGTTTTTT.